This TCR beta chain was sequenced in a study of blood T cell repertoires in COVID-19. Study-level information: Sites in the United States, Italy and Spain provided acute and convalescent COVID-19 samples. Sources were T cells, B-cell-depleted T cells, or PBMCs; the material itself was cDNA or gDNA.

Only in-frame clones appear in the TCRdb table, and some are missing; sequencing was by immunoSEQ multiplex PCR. The repertoire holds about 260,000 clones, with approximately 89% as singletons. Enrolment of Seattle patients took place during active infection, and they were followed longitudinally. Germline loops: CDR1 SQVTM, CDR2 ANQGSEA. Trimming removed 7 bases from V and 2 bases from J, with 11 bases in between. CDR3 length equals 13 residues. This clonotype originated in a woman in her 70s with COVID-19, enrolled during active disease. Sequenced input: peripheral blood. V usage is TRBV29-1 and J usage is TRBJ2-2, with D maybe TRBD2 (5 bases). The CDR3, as DNA: TGCAGCGCCGCATCGGGAAACACCGGGGAGCTGTTTTTT. Amino acids: CSAASGNTGELFF.